Described below is a single T cell receptor (beta chain) sequence and its context. The sample belongs to a study of blood T cell repertoires in COVID-19. Study summary: Samples came from the United States, Italy and Spain, spanning acute and convalescent COVID-19. PBMCs, B-cell-depleted T cells, or T cells provided the cDNA or gDNA that made up the material.

V lost 0 bases and J lost 6; bases outside the gene matches: 5. The CDR3 covers 15 residues. The V gene's germline CDR1 is LGHDT and CDR2 YNNKEL (reference sequence). One Seattle source followed patients from active infection through their disease course. Authors' analysis steps: Amplification with reference gene primers provided the estimates of nucleated cell counts. TCRdb's copy holds only in-frame clones and misses some; the assay was immunoSEQ multiplex PCR. That table is the source of V, J and clone size, and D and trimming were worked out from the DNA. The repertoire holds hundreds of thousands of clones, with over 80% as singletons.

The genes are TRBV3-1 (or the pseudogene TRBV3-2) and TRBJ2-1, with 7 bases lining up with TRBD2. Sequenced input: peripheral blood. The TCR sequence derives from an older woman with COVID-19, enrolled during active disease. This chain's CDR3 is CASSQDPGGINEQFF. Written as DNA, the CDR3 is TGTGCCAGCAGCCAAGACCCGGGAGGTATCAATGAGCAGTTCTTC.